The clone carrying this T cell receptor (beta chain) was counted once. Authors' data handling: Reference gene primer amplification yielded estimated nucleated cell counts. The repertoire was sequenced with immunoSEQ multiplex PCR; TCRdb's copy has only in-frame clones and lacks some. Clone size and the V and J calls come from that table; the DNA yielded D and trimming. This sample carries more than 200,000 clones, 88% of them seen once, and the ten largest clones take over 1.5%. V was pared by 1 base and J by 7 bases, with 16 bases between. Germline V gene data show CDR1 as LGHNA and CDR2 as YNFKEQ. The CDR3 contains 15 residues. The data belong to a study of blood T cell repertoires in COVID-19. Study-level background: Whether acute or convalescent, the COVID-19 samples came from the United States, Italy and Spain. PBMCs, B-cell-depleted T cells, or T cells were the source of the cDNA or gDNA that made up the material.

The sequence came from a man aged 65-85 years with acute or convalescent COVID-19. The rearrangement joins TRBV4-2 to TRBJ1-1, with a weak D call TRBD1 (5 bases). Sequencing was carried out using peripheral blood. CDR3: CASSQVGQGSSEAFF. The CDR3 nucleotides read TGTGCCAGCAGCCAAGTTGGGCAGGGATCAAGTGAAGCTTTCTTT.